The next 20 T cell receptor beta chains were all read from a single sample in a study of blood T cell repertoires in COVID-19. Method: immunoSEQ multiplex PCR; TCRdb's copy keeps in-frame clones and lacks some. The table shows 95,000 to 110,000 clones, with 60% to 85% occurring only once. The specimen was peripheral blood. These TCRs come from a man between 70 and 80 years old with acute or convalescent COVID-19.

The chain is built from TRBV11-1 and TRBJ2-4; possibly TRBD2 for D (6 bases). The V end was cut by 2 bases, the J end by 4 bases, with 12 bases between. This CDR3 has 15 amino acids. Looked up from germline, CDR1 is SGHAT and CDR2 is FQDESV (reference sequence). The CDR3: CASSLRRDLKNIQYF. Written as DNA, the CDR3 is TGTGCCAGCAGCTTACGGCGGGACCTTAAAAACATTCAGTACTTC.

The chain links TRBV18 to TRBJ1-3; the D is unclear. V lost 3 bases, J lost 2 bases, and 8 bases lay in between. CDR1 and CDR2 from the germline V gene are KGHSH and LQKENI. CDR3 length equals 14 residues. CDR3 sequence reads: CASSPPSPGNTIYF. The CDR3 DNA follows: TGTGCCAGCTCACCCCCAAGCCCTGGAAACACCATATATTTT.

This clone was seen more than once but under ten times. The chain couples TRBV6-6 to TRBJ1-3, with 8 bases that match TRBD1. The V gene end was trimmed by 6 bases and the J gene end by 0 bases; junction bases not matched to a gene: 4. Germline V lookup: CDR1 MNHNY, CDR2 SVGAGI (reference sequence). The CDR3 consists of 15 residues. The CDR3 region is CASRNTGGSGNTIYF. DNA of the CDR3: TGTGCCAGCAGAAACACAGGGGGCTCTGGAAACACCATATATTTT.

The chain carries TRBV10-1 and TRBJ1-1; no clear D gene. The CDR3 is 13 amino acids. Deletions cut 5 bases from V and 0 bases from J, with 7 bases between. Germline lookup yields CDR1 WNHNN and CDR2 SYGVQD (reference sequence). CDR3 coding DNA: TGCGCCAGCAGTTCCAGTTTGAACACTGAAGCTTTCTTT. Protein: CASSSSLNTEAFF.

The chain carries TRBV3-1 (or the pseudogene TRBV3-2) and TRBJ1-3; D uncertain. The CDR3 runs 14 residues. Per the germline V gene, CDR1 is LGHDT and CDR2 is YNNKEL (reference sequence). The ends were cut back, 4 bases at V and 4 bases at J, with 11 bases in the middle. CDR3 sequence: CASSPTKKGNTIYF. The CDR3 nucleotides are TGTGCCAGCAGCCCTACGAAAAAGGGAAACACCATATATTTT.

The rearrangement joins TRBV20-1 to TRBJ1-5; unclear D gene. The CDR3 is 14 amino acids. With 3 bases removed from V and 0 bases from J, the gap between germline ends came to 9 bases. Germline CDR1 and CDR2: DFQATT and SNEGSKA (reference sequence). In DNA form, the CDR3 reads TGCAGTGCTAGTCGTCGTAATAGCAATCAGCCCCAGCATTTT. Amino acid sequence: CSASRRNSNQPQHF.

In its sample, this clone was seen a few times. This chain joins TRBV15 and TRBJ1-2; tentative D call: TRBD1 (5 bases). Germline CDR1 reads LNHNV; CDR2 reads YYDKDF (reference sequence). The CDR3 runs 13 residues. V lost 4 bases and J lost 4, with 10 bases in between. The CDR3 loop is CATSTGMSYGYTF. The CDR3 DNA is TGTGCCACCAGCACAGGGATGAGCTATGGCTACACCTTC.

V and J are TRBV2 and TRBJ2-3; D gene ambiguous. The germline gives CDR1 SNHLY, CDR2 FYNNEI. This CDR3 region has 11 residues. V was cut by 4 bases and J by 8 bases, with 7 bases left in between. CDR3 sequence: CASSALRTQYF. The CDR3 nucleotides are TGTGCCAGCAGTGCCCTCCGTACGCAGTATTTT.

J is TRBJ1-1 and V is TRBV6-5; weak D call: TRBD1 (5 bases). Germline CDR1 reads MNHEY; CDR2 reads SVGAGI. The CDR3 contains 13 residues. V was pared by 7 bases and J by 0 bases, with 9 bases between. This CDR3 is CASKGDLNTEAFF. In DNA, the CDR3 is TGTGCCAGCAAAGGGGATCTGAACACTGAAGCTTTCTTT.

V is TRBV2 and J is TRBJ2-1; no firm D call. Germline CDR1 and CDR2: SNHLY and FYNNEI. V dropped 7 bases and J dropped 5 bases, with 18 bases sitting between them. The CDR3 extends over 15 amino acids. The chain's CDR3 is CASKVGLGLHNEQFF. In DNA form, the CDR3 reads TGTGCCAGCAAGGTTGGATTGGGCCTCCACAATGAGCAGTTCTTC.

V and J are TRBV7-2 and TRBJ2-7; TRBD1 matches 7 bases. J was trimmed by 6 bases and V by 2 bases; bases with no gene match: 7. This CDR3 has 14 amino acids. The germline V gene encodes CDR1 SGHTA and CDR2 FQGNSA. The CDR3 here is CASSLKGGFGEQYF. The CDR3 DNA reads TGTGCCAGCAGCTTAAAAGGGGGCTTCGGCGAGCAGTACTTC.

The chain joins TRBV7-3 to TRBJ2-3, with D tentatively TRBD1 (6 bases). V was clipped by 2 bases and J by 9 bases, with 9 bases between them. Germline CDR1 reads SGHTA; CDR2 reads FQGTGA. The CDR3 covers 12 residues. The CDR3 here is CASSLETGTQYF. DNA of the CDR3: TGTGCCAGCAGCTTAGAGACAGGAACGCAGTATTTT.

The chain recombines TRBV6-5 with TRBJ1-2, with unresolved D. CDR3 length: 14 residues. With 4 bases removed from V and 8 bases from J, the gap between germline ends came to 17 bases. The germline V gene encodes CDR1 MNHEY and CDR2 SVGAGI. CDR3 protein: CASSSLGRNWGYTF. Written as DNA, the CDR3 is TGTGCCAGCAGTTCCTTAGGGAGGAATTGGGGCTACACCTTC.

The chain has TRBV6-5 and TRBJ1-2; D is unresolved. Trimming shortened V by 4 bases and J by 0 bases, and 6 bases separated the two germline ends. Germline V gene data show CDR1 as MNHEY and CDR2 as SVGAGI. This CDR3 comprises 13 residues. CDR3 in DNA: TGTGCCAGCAGTTCCACAGCTAACTATGGCTACACCTTC. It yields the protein CASSSTANYGYTF.

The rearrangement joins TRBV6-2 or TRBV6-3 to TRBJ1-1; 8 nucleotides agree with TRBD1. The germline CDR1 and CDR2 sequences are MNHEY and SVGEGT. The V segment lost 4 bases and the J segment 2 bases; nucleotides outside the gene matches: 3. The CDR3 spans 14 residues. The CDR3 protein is CASSWGQANTEAFF. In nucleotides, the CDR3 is TGTGCCAGCAGTTGGGGACAGGCTAACACTGAAGCTTTCTTT.

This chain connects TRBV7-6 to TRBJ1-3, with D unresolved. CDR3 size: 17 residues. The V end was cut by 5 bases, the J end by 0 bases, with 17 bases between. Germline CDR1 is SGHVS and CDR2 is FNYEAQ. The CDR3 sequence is CASSASPGVGSGNTIYF. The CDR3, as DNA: TGTGCCAGCAGCGCCTCTCCGGGTGTCGGCTCTGGAAACACCATATATTTT.

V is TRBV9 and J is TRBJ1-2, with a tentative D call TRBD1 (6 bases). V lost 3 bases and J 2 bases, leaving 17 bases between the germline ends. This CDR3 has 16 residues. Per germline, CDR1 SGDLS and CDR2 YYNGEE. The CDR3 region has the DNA TGTGCCAGCAGCGACCTCTCCGGGACAACGAACTATGGCTACACCTTC. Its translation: CASSDLSGTTNYGYTF.

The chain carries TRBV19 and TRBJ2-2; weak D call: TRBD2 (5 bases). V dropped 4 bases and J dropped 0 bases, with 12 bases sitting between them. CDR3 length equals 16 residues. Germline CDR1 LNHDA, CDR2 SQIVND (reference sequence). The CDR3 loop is CASSKRFSANTGELFF. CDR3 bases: TGTGCCAGTAGTAAAAGATTTAGCGCGAACACCGGGGAGCTGTTTTTT.

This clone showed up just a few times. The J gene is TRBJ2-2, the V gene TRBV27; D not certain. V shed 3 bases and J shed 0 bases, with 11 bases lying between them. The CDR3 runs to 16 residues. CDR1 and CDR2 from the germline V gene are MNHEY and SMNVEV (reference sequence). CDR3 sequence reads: CASSFTGRANTGELFF. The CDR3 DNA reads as TGTGCCAGCAGTTTCACTGGTCGAGCGAACACCGGGGAGCTGTTTTTT.

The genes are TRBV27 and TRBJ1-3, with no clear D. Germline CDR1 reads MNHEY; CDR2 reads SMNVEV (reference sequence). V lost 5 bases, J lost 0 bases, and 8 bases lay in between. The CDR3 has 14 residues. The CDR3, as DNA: TGTGCCAGCAGTATCACTTTCTCTGGAAACACCATATATTTT. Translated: CASSITFSGNTIYF.